These 5 T cell receptor beta chains share one sample of origin, sequenced in a study of T cell repertoires in cytomegalovirus infection. TCRdb processed the reads anew with MiXCR; each CDR3 protein has one entry. The sample lists about 110,000 distinct CDR3 sequences, around 40% occurring once. No antigens are known for them. This specimen consisted of CD8+ T cells from cultured PBMCs, obtained from culture after CMV antigen stimulation. These TCRs come from a human donor in good health (CMV status not recorded). Some clones in this sample may be carry-over from other donors' samples.

This chain connects TRBV4-1 to TRBJ2-3; the D gene is possibly TRBD2 (7 bases). The V end lost 4 bases, the J end lost 4 bases, and 18 bases lay between the germline ends. The germline V gene encodes CDR1 MGHRA and CDR2 YSYEKL. The CDR3 length is 16 residues. The CDR3: CASSPGSGGFPDTQYF. For the CDR3, the DNA is TGCGCCAGCAGCCCAGGCTCGGGGGGCTTTCCAGATACGCAGTATTTT.

A remark on this clonotype: One end of the junction varies from germline; a read error may be responsible. The chain uses TRBV7-9 and TRBJ1-1; possibly TRBD1 for D (5 bases). Germline V gene sequence: CDR1 SEHNR, CDR2 FQNEAQ (reference sequence). The CDR3 is made up of 15 amino acids. CDR3 region: CTSSLDEDMNTEAFF. The DNA for the CDR3 is TGTACCAGCAGCTTAGATGAGGACATGAACACTGAAGCTTTCTTT.

Comment on this clonotype: Compared with germline, one end of the junction differs, possibly owing to a read error. CDR3: CANSSGQGDQPQHF. The DNA of the CDR3 is TGTGCCAACAGCTCGGGACAGGGTGATCAGCCCCAGCATTTT. V usage is TRBV7-9 and J usage is TRBJ1-5, with 9 bases identical to TRBD1. This CDR3 is 14 amino acids long. Germline CDR1 SEHNR, CDR2 FQNEAQ (reference sequence).

The V and J genes are TRBV5-6 and TRBJ2-7; D perhaps matches TRBD2 (5 bases). The germline V and J ends were trimmed by 1 base and 5 bases, with 10 bases remaining between them. Germline-derived CDR1 and CDR2 are SGHDT and YYEEEE. The CDR3 extends over 13 amino acids. CDR3 in DNA: TGTGCCAGCAGCTTGAGAGGGAGCGACGAGCAGTACTTC. Its protein product is CASSLRGSDEQYF.

This clonotype was counted between two and nine times. V is TRBV6-1 and J is TRBJ2-7; 7 nucleotides agree with TRBD1. The CDR3 covers 15 residues. With 5 bases clipped from V and 5 bases from J, the junction kept 12 bases outside the gene matches. CDR1 MNHNS and CDR2 SASEGT come from the germline V gene. The CDR3 sequence: CASSPNRDSSNEQYF. CDR3 coding DNA: TGTGCCAGCAGTCCGAACCGGGACAGTTCCAACGAGCAGTACTTC.